This is a list of T cell receptor beta chains from one sample in a study of persistence of HIV-infected CD4 T cells. Using immunoSEQ multiplex PCR, the repertoire was profiled, and TCRdb retains in-frame clones only, with some absent. The table has 30,000 to 45,000 clones, roughly 89% seen once. Antigen specificity for these receptors is unknown. Here the sequenced sample was CD4+ T cells sorted from PBMCs after roughly 17-hour stimulation, taken from a patient who received antiretroviral therapy. Every receptor here comes from an adult man with HIV who was CMV-seropositive. Both conserved end residues are part of each CDR3. A D gene is named only where the DNA matches it firmly. Size is omitted from some rows. Given values are once, few, many or a class for expanded clones.

cdr3_nt	cdr3_aa	j_call	v_call	clone_size	d_call
TGTGCCAGCAGTTTAATACAGGGTAACTATGGCTACACCTTC	CASSLIQGNYGYTF	TRBJ1-2	TRBV27	NA	NA
TGTGCCAGCAGTCCGTCCGGGACAGGGAGCGGCTACACCTTC	CASSPSGTGSGYTF	TRBJ1-2	TRBV27	NA	TRBD1
TGTGCCTGGAGTGTACCTGGACAGGCTAATCAGTATTTT	CAWSVPGQANQYF	TRBJ2-3	TRBV30	NA	TRBD1
TGTGCCAGCAGCGGCGAGTCTAGTACTTATGGCTACACCTTC	CASSGESSTYGYTF	TRBJ1-2	TRBV6-5	NA	NA
TGTGCCAGCAGCCGGGACAGTAGCAATCAGCCCCAGCATTTT	CASSRDSSNQPQHF	TRBJ1-5	TRBV5-8	medium-sized	TRBD1
TGTGCCAGCAGCTCCGCTTTTGGTAGCACAGATACGCAGTATTTT	CASSSAFGSTDTQYF	TRBJ2-3	TRBV11-1	NA	NA
TGTGCCAGCAGTCCTGAACCGAACTATGGCTACACCTTC	CASSPEPNYGYTF	TRBJ1-2	TRBV7-9	NA	NA
TGCAGCGTCGGACAGGGGGTGTCTGGCTCCTTC	CSVGQGVSGSF	TRBJ1-2	TRBV29-1	NA	TRBD1
TGTGCCAGCAGCAGGGACAGAACTAATGAAAAACTGTTTTTT	CASSRDRTNEKLFF	TRBJ1-4	TRBV6-6	NA	TRBD1
TGCGCCAGCAGCCGTAAAATTCCGGGGCTAGAAGTACGACCCTATGGCTACACCTTC	CASSRKIPGLEVRPYGYTF	TRBJ1-2	TRBV4-1	once	NA
TGTGCCAGCAGCTTGGTAGGCCGATTGGTCGGTGAAGCTTTCTTT	CASSLVGRLVGEAFF	TRBJ1-1	TRBV5-4	NA	NA
TGCGCCAGCAGCCAGGGTCGGGGGGGCACAGATACGCAGTATTTT	CASSQGRGGTDTQYF	TRBJ2-3	TRBV4-1	NA	TRBD2
TGTGCCAGCAGCCCTACTGGTAGCGGGAGGGAACAAGAGACCCAGTACTTC	CASSPTGSGREQETQYF	TRBJ2-5	TRBV5-6	once	TRBD2
TGTGCCAGCAGCTTAGGACAGGGATTGGGTCAGCCCCAGCATTTT	CASSLGQGLGQPQHF	TRBJ1-5	TRBV7-2	NA	TRBD1